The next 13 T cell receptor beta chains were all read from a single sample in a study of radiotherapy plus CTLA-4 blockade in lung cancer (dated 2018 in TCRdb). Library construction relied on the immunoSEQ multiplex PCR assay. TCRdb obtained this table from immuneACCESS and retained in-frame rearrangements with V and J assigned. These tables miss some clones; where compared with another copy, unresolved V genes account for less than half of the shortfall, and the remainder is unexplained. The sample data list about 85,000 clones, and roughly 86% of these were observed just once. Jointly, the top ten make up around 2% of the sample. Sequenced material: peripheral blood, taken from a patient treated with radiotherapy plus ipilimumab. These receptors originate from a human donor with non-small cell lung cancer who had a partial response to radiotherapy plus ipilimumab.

The CDR3, as DNA: TGTGCCAGCAGCCCTAGGACTAGGAAATACCCCGGGGAGCTGTTTTTT. Protein: CASSPRTRKYPGELFF. V usage is TRBV7-2 and J usage is TRBJ2-2, with 7 bases identical to TRBD2. Trimming cost V 5 bases and J 6 bases; bases outside gene matches: 12. This CDR3 region has 16 residues. Looked up from germline, CDR1 is SGHTA and CDR2 is FQGNSA.

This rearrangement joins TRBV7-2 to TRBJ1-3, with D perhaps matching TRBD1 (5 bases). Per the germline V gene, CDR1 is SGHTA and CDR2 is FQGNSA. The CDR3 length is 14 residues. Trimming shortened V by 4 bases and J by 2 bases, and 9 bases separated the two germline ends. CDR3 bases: TGTGCCAGCAGCTCCAGGGAGGCTGGAAACACCATATATTTT. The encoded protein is CASSSREAGNTIYF.

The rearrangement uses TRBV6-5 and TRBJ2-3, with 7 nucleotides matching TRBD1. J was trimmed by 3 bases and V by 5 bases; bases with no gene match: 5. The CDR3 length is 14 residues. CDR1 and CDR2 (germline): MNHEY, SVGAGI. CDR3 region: CASSDARGTDTQYF. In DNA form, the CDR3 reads TGTGCCAGCAGTGACGCCAGGGGGACAGATACGCAGTATTTT.

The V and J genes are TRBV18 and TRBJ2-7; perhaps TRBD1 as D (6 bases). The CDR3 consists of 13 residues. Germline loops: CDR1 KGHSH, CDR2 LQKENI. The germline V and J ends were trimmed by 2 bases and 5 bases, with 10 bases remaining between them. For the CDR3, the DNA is TGTGCCAGCTCACCAAACAGGGCAAACGAGCAGTACGTC. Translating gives CASSPNRANEQYV.

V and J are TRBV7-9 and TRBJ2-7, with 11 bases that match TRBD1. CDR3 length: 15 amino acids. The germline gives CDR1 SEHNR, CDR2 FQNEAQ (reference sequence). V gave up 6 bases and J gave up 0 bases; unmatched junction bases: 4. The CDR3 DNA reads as TGTGCCAGCAGTCGGACAGGGGGCGCCTCCTACGAGCAGTACTTC. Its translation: CASSRTGGASYEQYF.

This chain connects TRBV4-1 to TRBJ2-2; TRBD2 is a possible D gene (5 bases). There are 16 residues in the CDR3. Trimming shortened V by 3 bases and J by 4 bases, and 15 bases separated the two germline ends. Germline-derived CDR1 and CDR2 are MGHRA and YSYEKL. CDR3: CASSHLGGEGTGELFF. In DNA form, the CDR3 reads TGCGCCAGCAGCCATTTAGGCGGAGAGGGCACCGGGGAGCTGTTTTTT.

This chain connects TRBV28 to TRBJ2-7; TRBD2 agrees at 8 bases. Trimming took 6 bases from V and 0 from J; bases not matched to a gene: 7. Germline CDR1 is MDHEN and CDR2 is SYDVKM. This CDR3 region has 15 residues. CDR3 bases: TGTGCCAGCAGACCCCCCAGCGGGAGCTCCTACGAGCAGTACTTC. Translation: CASRPPSGSSYEQYF.

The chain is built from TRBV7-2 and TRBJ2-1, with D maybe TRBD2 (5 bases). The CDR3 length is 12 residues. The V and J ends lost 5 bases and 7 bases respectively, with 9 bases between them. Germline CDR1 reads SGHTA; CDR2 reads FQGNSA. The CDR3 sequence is CASSVLVNEQFF. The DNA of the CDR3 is TGTGCCAGCAGCGTACTAGTGAATGAGCAGTTCTTC.

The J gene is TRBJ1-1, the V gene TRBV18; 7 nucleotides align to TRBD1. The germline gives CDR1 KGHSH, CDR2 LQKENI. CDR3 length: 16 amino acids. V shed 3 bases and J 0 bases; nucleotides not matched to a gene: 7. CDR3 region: CASSPQQGMMNTEAFF. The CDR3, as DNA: TGTGCCAGCTCACCCCAACAGGGGATGATGAACACTGAAGCTTTCTTT.

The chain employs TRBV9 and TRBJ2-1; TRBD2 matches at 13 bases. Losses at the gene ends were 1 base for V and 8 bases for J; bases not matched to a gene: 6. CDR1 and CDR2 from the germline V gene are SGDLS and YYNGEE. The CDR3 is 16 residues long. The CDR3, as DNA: TGTGCCAGCAGCGTAACTAGCGGGAGGGCCTTCGATGAGCAGTTCTTC. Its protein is CASSVTSGRAFDEQFF.

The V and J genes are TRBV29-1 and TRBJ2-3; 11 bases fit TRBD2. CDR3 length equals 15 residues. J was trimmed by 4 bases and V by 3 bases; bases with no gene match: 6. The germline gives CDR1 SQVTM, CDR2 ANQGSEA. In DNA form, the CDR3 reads TGCAGCGTTGAGGGGACTAGCGGTTTCGCAGATACGCAGTATTTT. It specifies CSVEGTSGFADTQYF.

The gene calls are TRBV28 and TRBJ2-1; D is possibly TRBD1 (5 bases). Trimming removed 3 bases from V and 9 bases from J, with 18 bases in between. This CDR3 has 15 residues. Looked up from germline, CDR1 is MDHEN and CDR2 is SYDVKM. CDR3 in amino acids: CASSFEVREIAEQFF. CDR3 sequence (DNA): TGTGCCAGCAGTTTTGAGGTCAGGGAAATCGCTGAGCAGTTCTTC.

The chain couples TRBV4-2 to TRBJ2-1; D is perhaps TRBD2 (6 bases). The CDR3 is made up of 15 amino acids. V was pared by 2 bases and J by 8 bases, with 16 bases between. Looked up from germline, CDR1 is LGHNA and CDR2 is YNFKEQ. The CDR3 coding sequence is TGTGCCAGCAGCCAAAGGTGGGCTAGCGCTGATGAGCAGTTCTTC. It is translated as CASSQRWASADEQFF.